This T cell receptor (beta chain) was recorded in a study of blood T cell repertoires in COVID-19. Cohort placement rested on clinical history that participants reported themselves. Assay: immunoSEQ multiplex PCR; the TCRdb copy retains only in-frame clones and omits some. The sample records a few hundred thousand clones, approximately 83% being singletons. On this clone: With a much larger clone just one base away, this may be a read error.

This CDR3 has 13 residues. V shed 2 bases and J shed 4 bases, with 9 bases lying between them. In germline, CDR1 is SGHRS, CDR2 YFSETQ. This rearrangement joins TRBV5-1 to TRBJ1-1, with a weak D call TRBD1 (6 bases). Sequenced: PBMCs or T cells enriched from blood (not recorded which). The receptor comes from a man younger than 45 who had recovered from COVID-19. The CDR3 loop reads CASSFGQSTEAFF. Written as DNA, the CDR3 is TGCGCCAGCAGCTTCGGACAGAGCACTGAAGCTTTCTTT.